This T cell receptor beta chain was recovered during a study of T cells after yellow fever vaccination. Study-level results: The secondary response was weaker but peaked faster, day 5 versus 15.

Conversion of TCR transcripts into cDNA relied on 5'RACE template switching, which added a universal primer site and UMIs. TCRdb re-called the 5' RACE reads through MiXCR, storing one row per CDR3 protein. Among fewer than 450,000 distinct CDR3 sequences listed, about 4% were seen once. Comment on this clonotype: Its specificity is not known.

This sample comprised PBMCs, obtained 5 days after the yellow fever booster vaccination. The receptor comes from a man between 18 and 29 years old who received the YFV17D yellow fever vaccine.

The CDR3 DNA is TGTGCCAGCTATGGTAGCGGGGGGGCTAATGAGCAGTTCTTC. Translated: CASYGSGGANEQFF. V and J are TRBV6-6 and TRBJ2-1; 11 bases fit TRBD2. Germline loops: CDR1 MNHNY, CDR2 SVGAGI (reference sequence). After removal of 8 bases from V and 7 bases from J, the junction contained 7 bases not matched to a gene. This CDR3 is built from 14 residues.